The present T cell receptor (beta chain) was sequenced within a study of T cell responses to AZD1222 COVID-19 vaccine. Germline V CDR1 and CDR2: SGHTA, FQGNSA. The length of the CDR3 is 15 residues. J lost 5 bases, V lost 4 bases, and 5 bases had no gene match. Findings of the study overall: Baseline serostatus was positive in only a handful of AZD1222 recipients. Clonal diversity may have been underestimated, and the donors were mostly white British, with more females than males. There were repertoire samples only from the period after the peak T cell response.

Details on this clone: Its antigen remains unidentified.

Clones were read by immunoSEQ multiplex PCR, and TCRdb kept only the in-frame ones, dropping some. The data contain 110,000 or so clones, roughly 89% of them singletons. The sample here was peripheral blood, taken 28 days after the second AZD1222 dose. The J gene is TRBJ1-6, the V gene TRBV7-2, with TRBD1 identical over 7 bases. This sequence originates from an adult who received the AZD1222 COVID-19 vaccine. The CDR3: CASSSNRGNNSPLHF. The CDR3 nucleotides read TGTGCCAGCAGCTCAAACAGGGGTAATAATTCACCCCTCCACTTT.